The 25 T cell receptor beta chains listed next were all sequenced from one sample in a study of PD-1 blockade in mismatch repair-deficient tumors. Libraries were prepared by immunoSEQ multiplex PCR; TCRdb keeps only in-frame clonotypes and omits some of them. Among around 68,000 clones listed, about 78% were seen once. The source material was peripheral blood, sampled 2 weeks after starting pembrolizumab. Every receptor here comes from an adult with mismatch repair-deficient cancer.

By sample share, this clone is medium-sized. This chain connects TRBV11-3 to TRBJ2-7, with D unclear. V shed 2 bases and J shed 0 bases, with 8 bases lying between them. The CDR3 has 14 amino acids. CDR1 SGHNT and CDR2 YENEEA come from the germline V gene. As DNA, the CDR3 is TGTGCCAGCAGCTTAATCAAGAGCTCCTACGAGCAGTACTTC. As protein: CASSLIKSSYEQYF.

The chain recombines TRBV10-3 with TRBJ1-2; D may be TRBD1 (6 bases). CDR3 size: 16 residues. Trimming pared 4 bases from V and 5 bases from J, leaving 20 bases between. In germline, CDR1 is ENHRY, CDR2 SYGVKD. This CDR3 is CAISGKRDTELYGYTF. CDR3 coding DNA: TGTGCCATCAGTGGGAAGAGGGACACCGAGCTATATGGCTACACCTTC.

DNA of the CDR3: TGTGCCACCAGCAGAGGTGGGGATCGTAGCAAAAACATTCAGTACTTC. It specifies CATSRGGDRSKNIQYF. This chain links TRBV15 with TRBJ2-4; no firm D call. Germline V gives CDR1 LNHNV, CDR2 YYDKDF (reference sequence). The CDR3 has 16 amino acids. Trimming shortened V by 1 base and J by 3 bases, and 13 bases separated the two germline ends.

The rearrangement uses TRBV7-2 and TRBJ1-1; TRBD1 is a possible D gene (6 bases). Trimming stripped 4 bases from V and 7 bases from J, with 13 bases between. CDR1 SGHTA and CDR2 FQGNSA come from the germline V gene. The CDR3 is 13 amino acids. CDR3 protein: CASSSGGVVEAFF. DNA of the CDR3: TGTGCCAGCAGCTCTGGGGGCGTAGTTGAAGCTTTCTTT.

This clone showed up just a few times. The chain uses TRBV6-5 and TRBJ2-7, with D uncertain. This CDR3 comprises 14 residues. Germline assignment: CDR1 MNHEY and CDR2 SVGAGI. Deletions cut 6 bases from V and 3 bases from J, with 15 bases between. The CDR3 DNA follows: TGTGCCAGCAGGACCGACTCCTCGGGCTACGAGCAGTACTTC. It is translated as CASRTDSSGYEQYF.

A remark on this clone: The identical CDR3 is also encoded by other nucleotide sequences in the sample. The rearrangement uses TRBV19 and TRBJ1-2; D possibly corresponds to TRBD1 (6 bases). From germline, CDR1 is LNHDA and CDR2 SQIVND (reference sequence). The germline V and J ends were trimmed by 6 bases and 6 bases, with 23 bases remaining between them. The CDR3 spans 16 residues. The CDR3 reads CASSSSGGAILHGYTF. In nucleotides, the CDR3 is TGTGCCAGTAGCTCCTCCGGGGGGGCAATACTACATGGCTACACCTTC.

This chain uses TRBV29-1 with TRBJ1-2; D gene ambiguous. The CDR3 length is 14 residues. Trimming left V 7 bases short and J 2 bases short, with 17 bases between. The germline V gene encodes CDR1 SQVTM and CDR2 ANQGSEA. The CDR3 nucleotides are TGCAGCGGTCGGTTATCGGGTGCGAACTATGGCTACACCTTC. It encodes CSGRLSGANYGYTF.

The V and J genes are TRBV4-3 and TRBJ2-1; 9 positions agree with TRBD2. CDR3 size: 16 residues. V lost 3 bases and J lost 3; bases outside the gene matches: 6. Per germline, CDR1 LGHNA and CDR2 YSLEER. The CDR3 sequence is CASSQIPAGGYNEQFF. DNA for the CDR3: TGCGCCAGCAGCCAGATTCCAGCGGGAGGCTACAATGAGCAGTTCTTC.

The rearrangement uses TRBV27 and TRBJ2-1; D remains ambiguous. The CDR3 covers 13 residues. V dropped 1 base and J dropped 6 bases, with 7 bases sitting between them. In germline, CDR1 is MNHEY, CDR2 SMNVEV (reference sequence). The CDR3 DNA is TGTGCCAGCAGTTTATTTGGCCCCAATGAGCAGTTCTTC. It yields the protein CASSLFGPNEQFF.

This clone is labeled as medium-sized. V gene TRBV6-5 combines with J gene TRBJ2-7, with a weak D call TRBD1 (6 bases). Trimming took off 5 bases at V and 4 bases at J, with 12 bases between the two ends. This CDR3 spans 13 amino acids. Germline V gene data show CDR1 as MNHEY and CDR2 as SVGAGI. In DNA form, the CDR3 reads TGTGCCAGCAGTCTGCAGGGGAAGTACGAGCAGTACTTC. Translation gives CASSLQGKYEQYF.

This clone is a singleton in its sample. The chain links TRBV6-6 to TRBJ2-2; TRBD1 matches at 7 bases. The ends lost 4 bases at V and 6 bases at J; junction bases unmatched: 8. Germline V CDR1 and CDR2: MNHNY, SVGAGI (reference sequence). The CDR3 consists of 15 residues. The CDR3 nucleotides read TGTGCCAGCAGTTCGTTTCTTCAGGGGGCCGGGGAGCTGTTTTTT. Its protein product is CASSSFLQGAGELFF.

The rearrangement links TRBV11-2 to TRBJ1-2; D is uncertain. This CDR3 contains 14 residues. Trimming took 1 base from V and 4 from J, leaving 10 bases between them. CDR1 is SGHAT, CDR2 FQNNGV, per germline. The CDR3 sequence: CASSLVGRIYGYTF. CDR3 bases: TGTGCCAGCAGCTTAGTAGGCAGGATCTATGGCTACACCTTC. The full variable domain, its missing parts supplied by reference TRBV11-2 and TRBJ1-2, is EAGVAQSPRYKIIEKRQSVAFWCNPISGHATLYWYQQILGQGPKLLIQFQNNGVVDDSQLPKDRFSAERLKGVDSTLKIQPAKLEDSAVYLCASSLVGRIYGYTFGSGTRLTVV.

The gene calls are TRBV4-1 and TRBJ1-5; D is possibly TRBD1 (5 bases). Germline values: CDR1 MGHRA, CDR2 YSYEKL. CDR3 size: 16 residues. Trimming pared 4 bases from V and 7 bases from J, leaving 20 bases between. The CDR3 nucleotides read TGCGCCAGCAGCCGCGGGGGTATGGGAGGAGAACAGCCCCAGCATTTT. Translation gives CASSRGGMGGEQPQHF.

The chain links TRBV19 to TRBJ2-1; 11 bases are shared with TRBD2. Germline trimming cut 3 bases from V and 6 bases from J; bases unmatched to any gene: 7. The CDR3 contains 16 residues. Germline values: CDR1 LNHDA, CDR2 SQIVND (reference sequence). CDR3 DNA: TGTGCCAGTAGTATCCTAGCGGGGGGCGTGGGCAATGAGCAGTTCTTC. It specifies CASSILAGGVGNEQFF.

The chain carries TRBV11-2 and TRBJ2-4, with D perhaps TRBD1 (6 bases). Trimming took off 5 bases at V and 8 bases at J, with 16 bases between the two ends. This CDR3 has 14 amino acids. The germline V gene has CDR1 SGHAT and CDR2 FQNNGV. The DNA for the CDR3 is TGTGCCAGCAGCCCGATCAGGGGCGGTTACATTCAGTACTTC. Residues: CASSPIRGGYIQYF. Filled out from reference TRBV11-2 and TRBJ2-4, the complete variable domain reads EAGVAQSPRYKIIEKRQSVAFWCNPISGHATLYWYQQILGQGPKLLIQFQNNGVVDDSQLPKDRFSAERLKGVDSTLKIQPAKLEDSAVYLCASSPIRGGYIQYFGAGTRLSVL.

This chain connects TRBV6-1 to TRBJ2-7; TRBD1 might be the D (6 bases). Per germline, CDR1 MNHNS and CDR2 SASEGT. V was shortened by 2 bases and J by 3 bases, with 17 bases between the two germline ends. The CDR3 length is 16 residues. As DNA, the CDR3 is TGTGCCAGCAGTGAAAATCAGGGGACAAGGCGCTACGAGCAGTACTTC. Protein product: CASSENQGTRRYEQYF.

The J gene is TRBJ2-1, the V gene TRBV28, with 7 bases lining up with TRBD2. With V trimmed by 3 bases and J by 1 base, 0 bases remained unmatched. Germline CDR1 MDHEN, CDR2 SYDVKM. This CDR3 is built from 14 residues. The CDR3 loop is CASSLRGSYNEQFF. CDR3 bases: TGTGCCAGCAGTTTGCGGGGGTCCTACAATGAGCAGTTCTTC. The full variable domain, with the rest looked up from reference TRBV28 and TRBJ2-1, is DVKVTQSSRYLVKRTGEKVFLECVQDMDHENMFWYRQDPGLGLRLIYFSYDVKMKEKGDIPEGYSVSREKKERFSLILESASTNQTSMYLCASSLRGSYNEQFFGPGTRLTVL.

This clone was detected only a few times. This sequence joins TRBV7-2 and TRBJ1-2, with D hard to call. The germline V gene encodes CDR1 SGHTA and CDR2 FQGNSA. This CDR3 contains 15 residues. Trimming stripped 1 base from V and 6 bases from J, with 15 bases between. The DNA for the CDR3 is TGTGCCAGCAGCTTAGGTAGGGAAGCGGCGCATGGCTACACCTTC. This codes for CASSLGREAAHGYTF.

The chain recombines TRBV9 with TRBJ1-1; weak D call: TRBD1 (5 bases). Germline V CDR1 and CDR2: SGDLS, YYNGEE. V lost 3 bases and J 8 bases, leaving 14 bases between the germline ends. The CDR3 extends over 13 amino acids. DNA for the CDR3: TGTGCCAGCAGCGGGGGCGGGGGAGGAGAAGCTTTCTTT. It specifies CASSGGGGGEAFF.

This clone was detected only once. The chain is built from TRBV29-1 and TRBJ2-3; D not certain. The V and J ends lost 0 bases and 9 bases respectively, with 7 bases between them. Per the germline V gene, CDR1 is SQVTM and CDR2 is ANQGSEA. The CDR3 runs to 11 residues. The CDR3: CSVEEQITQYF. CDR3 DNA: TGCAGCGTTGAAGAGCAGATCACGCAGTATTTT.

This chain joins TRBV5-1 and TRBJ1-1; D remains ambiguous. V lost 2 bases and J lost 1, with 9 bases in between. The CDR3 covers 14 residues. Germline V lookup: CDR1 SGHRS, CDR2 YFSETQ. The CDR3 spells CASSFAAPNTEAFF. The DNA of the CDR3 is TGCGCCAGCAGCTTCGCGGCGCCGAACACTGAAGCTTTCTTT.

The rearrangement uses TRBV19 and TRBJ2-3; D unclear. The CDR3 covers 15 residues. The germline V gene encodes CDR1 LNHDA and CDR2 SQIVND (reference sequence). V was clipped by 3 bases and J by 0 bases, with 10 bases between them. The CDR3 DNA reads TGTGCCAGTAGTATCACCACCGCAAGCACAGATACGCAGTATTTT. As protein: CASSITTASTDTQYF.

The sample holds a few counts of this clone. The rearrangement joins TRBV13 to TRBJ2-5; no definite D call. The ends were cut back, 9 bases at V and 5 bases at J, with 7 bases in the middle. This CDR3 is 10 amino acids long. Germline values: CDR1 PRHDT, CDR2 FYEKMQ (reference sequence). CDR3 nucleotides: TGTGCCAGTGTCCCTGAGACCCAGTACTTC. Encoded protein: CASVPETQYF.

J is TRBJ2-7 and V is TRBV4-3, with TRBD1 as a possible D gene (6 bases). Germline V CDR1 and CDR2: LGHNA, YSLEER. The ends were cut back, 5 bases at V and 7 bases at J, with 24 bases in the middle. CDR3 size: 16 residues. CDR3 coding DNA: TGCGCCAGCAGCACGGCAGCGGACAGCTTACGCATGGAGCAGTACTTC. Amino acids: CASSTAADSLRMEQYF.

This chain connects TRBV10-3 to TRBJ2-3; no clear D. In germline, CDR1 is ENHRY, CDR2 SYGVKD. Trimming took off 10 bases at V and 3 bases at J, with 8 bases between the two ends. The CDR3 consists of 11 residues. CDR3 amino acids: CATLGTDTQYF. Written as DNA, the CDR3 is TGTGCCACCCTTGGGACAGATACGCAGTATTTT.